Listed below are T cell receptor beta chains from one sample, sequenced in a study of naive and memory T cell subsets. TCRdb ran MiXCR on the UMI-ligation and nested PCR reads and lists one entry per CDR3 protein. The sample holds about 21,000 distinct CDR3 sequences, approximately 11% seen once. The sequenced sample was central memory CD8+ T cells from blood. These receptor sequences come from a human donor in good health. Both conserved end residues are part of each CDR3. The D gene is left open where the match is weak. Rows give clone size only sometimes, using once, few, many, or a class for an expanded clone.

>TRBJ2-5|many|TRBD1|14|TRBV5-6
CASRNYRGEETQYF
TGTGCCAGCAGAAACTACAGGGGCGAAGAGACCCAGTACTTC
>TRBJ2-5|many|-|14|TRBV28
CASSTRGAGETQYF
TGTGCCAGCAGTACCCGAGGGGCCGGAGAGACCCAGTACTTC
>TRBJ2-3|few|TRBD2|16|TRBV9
CASSSGLAGGADTQYF
TGTGCCAGCAGCTCCGGACTAGCGGGAGGCGCAGATACGCAGTATTTT
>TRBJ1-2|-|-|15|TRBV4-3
CASSLEGAARFGYTF
TGCGCCAGCAGCCTGGAAGGGGCGGCACGGTTTGGCTACACCTTC
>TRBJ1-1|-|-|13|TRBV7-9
CASSLVSLEEAFF
TGTGCCAGCAGCTTAGTTTCCTTAGAGGAAGCTTTCTTT
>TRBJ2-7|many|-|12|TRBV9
CASAGTRGEQYF
TGTGCCAGCGCCGGCACTAGAGGCGAGCAGTACTTC
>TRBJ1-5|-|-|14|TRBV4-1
CASTRGLGNQPQHF
TGCGCCAGCACCCGTGGACTCGGCAATCAGCCCCAGCATTTT
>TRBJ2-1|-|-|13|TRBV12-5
CASGLDINNEQFF
TGTGCTAGTGGACTTGACATAAACAATGAGCAGTTCTTC
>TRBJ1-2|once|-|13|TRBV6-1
CASSEFRAGSYTF
TGTGCCAGCAGTGAATTCAGGGCGGGCAGCTACACCTTC
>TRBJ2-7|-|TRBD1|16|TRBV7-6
CASSPGTGLKTYEQYF
TGTGCCAGCAGCCCAGGGACAGGACTGAAAACCTACGAGCAGTACTTC
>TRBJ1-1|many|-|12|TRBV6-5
CASGDLNTEAFF
TGTGCCAGCGGAGACTTGAACACTGAAGCTTTCTTT
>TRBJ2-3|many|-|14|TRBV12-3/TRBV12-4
CASSLKRAQDTQYF
TGTGCCAGCAGTTTGAAGCGGGCGCAAGATACGCAGTATTTT
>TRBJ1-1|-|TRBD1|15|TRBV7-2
CASSHEQGRGTEAFF
TGTGCCAGCTCCCATGAACAGGGGCGGGGCACTGAAGCTTTCTTT
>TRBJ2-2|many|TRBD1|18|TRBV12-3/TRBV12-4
CASRYGDLGTENTGELFF
TGTGCCAGCAGGTACGGGGACCTTGGGACAGAGAACACCGGGGAGCTGTTTTTT
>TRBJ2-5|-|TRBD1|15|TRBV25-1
CASSEGTVSQETQYF
TGTGCCAGCAGTGAGGGGACAGTATCACAAGAGACCCAGTACTTC
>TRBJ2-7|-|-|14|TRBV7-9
CASSFVQAPYEQYF
TGTGCCAGCAGCTTCGTACAGGCGCCCTACGAGCAGTACTTC
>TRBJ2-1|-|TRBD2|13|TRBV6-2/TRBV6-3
CASSYGTINEQFF
TGTGCCAGCAGTTACGGGACTATTAATGAGCAGTTCTTC
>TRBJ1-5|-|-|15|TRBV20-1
CSARDSRTRNQPQHF
TGCAGTGCTAGAGACAGCAGAACCCGCAATCAGCCCCAGCATTTT
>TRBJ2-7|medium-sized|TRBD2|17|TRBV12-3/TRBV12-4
CASSLPIAGGPTYEQYF
TGTGCCAGCAGTTTACCTATAGCGGGAGGCCCAACCTACGAGCAGTACTTC
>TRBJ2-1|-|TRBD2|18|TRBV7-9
CASSLPLAGGPVYNEQFF
TGTGCCAGCAGCTTACCACTAGCGGGAGGGCCCGTTTACAATGAGCAGTTCTTC
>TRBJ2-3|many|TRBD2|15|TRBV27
CASSLGSGGGNTQYF
TGTGCCAGCAGTTTAGGTTCCGGCGGGGGAAATACGCAGTATTTT
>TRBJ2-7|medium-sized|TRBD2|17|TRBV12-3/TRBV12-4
CASSFPPRTSGSYEQYF
TGTGCCAGCAGTTTCCCGCCTCGGACTAGCGGATCCTACGAGCAGTACTTC
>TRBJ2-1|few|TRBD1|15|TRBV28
CASSPGTGSVYEQFF
TGTGCCAGCAGCCCCGGGACAGGGAGTGTCTATGAGCAGTTCTTC